What follows are 8 T cell receptor beta chains derived from one specimen sequenced in a study of OX40 agonist ivuxolimab in advanced cancers. Produced via immunoSEQ multiplex PCR; TCRdb's table is partial and in-frame only. Among around 81,000 clones listed, 85% to 90% were seen once. Sequencing was performed on CD4+ or CD8+ T cells sorted from blood, taken in a trial of the OX40 agonist ivuxolimab. The source is an adult with an advanced solid tumor such as melanoma, head and neck, liver or kidney cancer.

In its sample, this clone was seen once. Written as DNA, the CDR3 is TGTGCCAGCAGCGCCGGGACTAGCGGGATAAGCGGGGAGCTGTTTTTT. This encodes CASSAGTSGISGELFF. The V and J genes are TRBV9 and TRBJ2-2, with 13 bases lining up with TRBD2. V was pared by 3 bases and J by 7 bases, with 6 bases of the junction left unmatched. The CDR3 extends over 16 amino acids. From germline, CDR1 is SGDLS and CDR2 YYNGEE.

This rearrangement joins TRBV5-4 to TRBJ2-5; no definite D call. The J call could be wrong; TRBJ2-7 is a better fit for the DNA end. The CDR3 covers 14 residues. The germline V gene encodes CDR1 SGHNT and CDR2 YYREEE (reference sequence). CDR3 protein: CASSLIGNAYEQYF. The CDR3 DNA follows: TGTGCCAGCAGCTTGATTGGGAATGCCTACGAGCAGTACTTC.

V is TRBV7-8 and J is TRBJ1-1; no clear D. The germline V and J ends were trimmed by 4 bases and 2 bases, with 14 bases remaining between them. The germline V gene has CDR1 SGHVS and CDR2 FQNEAQ. This CDR3 has 15 amino acids. The CDR3: CASSSPPAGNTEAFF. The CDR3 nucleotides read TGTGCCAGCAGCTCTCCCCCTGCGGGTAACACTGAAGCTTTCTTT.

The chain recombines TRBV5-8 with TRBJ2-7, with 14 nucleotides matching TRBD2. V dropped 4 bases and J dropped 3; count of bases not matched to a gene: 9. Germline loops: CDR1 SGHTS, CDR2 YDEGEE. The CDR3 runs to 17 residues. The CDR3 loop is CASSRGLAGGPGYEQYF. In DNA form, the CDR3 reads TGTGCCAGCAGCCGCGGACTAGCGGGAGGACCAGGCTACGAGCAGTACTTC.

The chain couples TRBV5-1 to TRBJ2-2; D may match TRBD1 or TRBD2 (6 bases each). V was cut by 0 bases and J by 3 bases, with 9 bases left in between. This CDR3 has 15 amino acids. From germline, CDR1 is SGHRS and CDR2 YFSETQ. The CDR3 region is CASSLAGAYTGELFF. In nucleotides, the CDR3 is TGCGCCAGCAGCTTGGCGGGGGCATACACCGGGGAGCTGTTTTTT.

The CDR3 DNA reads as TGCAGCGCGGGGACAGCCACTAACTATGGCTACACCTTC. Its protein is CSAGTATNYGYTF. The chain links TRBV29-1 to TRBJ1-2; 7 bases line up with TRBD1. Germline V gene data show CDR1 as SQVTM and CDR2 as ANQGSEA. Unmatched junction bases numbered 5, after V lost 7 bases and J lost 0 bases. The CDR3 is 13 amino acids.

In its sample, this clone was seen a few times. The V call is TRBV7-9, the J call TRBJ1-5, with D perhaps matching TRBD1 (5 bases). Germline lookup yields CDR1 SEHNR and CDR2 FQNEAQ (reference sequence). The CDR3 totals 15 residues. Trimming removed 1 base from V and 0 bases from J, with 7 bases in between. CDR3 region: CASSLGDVSNQPQHF. The CDR3 bases are TGTGCCAGCAGCTTAGGGGACGTTAGCAATCAGCCCCAGCATTTT.

The genes are TRBV4-3 and TRBJ1-2; D not resolved. The CDR3 runs to 12 residues. Germline assignment: CDR1 LGHNA and CDR2 YSLEER. Trimming took off 3 bases at V and 2 bases at J, with 4 bases between the two ends. The CDR3 DNA is TGCGCCAGCAGCCAGGCAAACTATGGCTACACCTTC. It specifies CASSQANYGYTF.